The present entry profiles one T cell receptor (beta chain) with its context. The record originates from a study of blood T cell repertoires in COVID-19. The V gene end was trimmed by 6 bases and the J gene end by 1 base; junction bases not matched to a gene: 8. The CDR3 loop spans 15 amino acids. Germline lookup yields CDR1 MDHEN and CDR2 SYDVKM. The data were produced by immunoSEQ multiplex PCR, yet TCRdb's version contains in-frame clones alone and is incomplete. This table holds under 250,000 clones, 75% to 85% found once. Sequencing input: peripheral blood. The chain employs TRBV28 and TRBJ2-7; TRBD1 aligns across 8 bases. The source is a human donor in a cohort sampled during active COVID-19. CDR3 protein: CASSRGTGVSYEQYF. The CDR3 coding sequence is TGTGCCAGCAGCCGAGGGACAGGTGTATCCTACGAGCAGTACTTC.